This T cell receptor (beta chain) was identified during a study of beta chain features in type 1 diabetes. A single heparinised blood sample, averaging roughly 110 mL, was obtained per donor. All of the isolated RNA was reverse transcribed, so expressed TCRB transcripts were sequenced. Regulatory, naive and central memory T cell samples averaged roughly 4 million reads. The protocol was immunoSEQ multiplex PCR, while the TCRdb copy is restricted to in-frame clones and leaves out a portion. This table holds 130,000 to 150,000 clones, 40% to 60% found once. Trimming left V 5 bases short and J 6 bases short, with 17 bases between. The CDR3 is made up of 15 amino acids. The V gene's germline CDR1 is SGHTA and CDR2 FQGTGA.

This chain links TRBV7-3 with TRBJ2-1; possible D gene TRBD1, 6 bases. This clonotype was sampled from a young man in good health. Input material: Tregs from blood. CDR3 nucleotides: TGTGCCAGCAGCCCCAAGGGTTCAGGGGTCAATGAGCAGTTCTTC. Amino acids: CASSPKGSGVNEQFF.